These 32 T cell receptor beta chains were all obtained from the same sample, sequenced in a study of memory CD8 T cells in hepatitis C reinfection. Measured with immunoSEQ multiplex PCR; TCRdb has only the in-frame clones, and not every one. Seen here are under 60,000 clones, 89% observed once, and the top ten hold roughly 1%. As for time point: pre-reinfection, 55 to 20 weeks before reinfection detection. The sorted cells went straight to TCR sequencing with no prior in vitro expansion. The material sequenced was naive CD8+ T cells sorted from blood. These receptors came from a man aged 18 to 29 with hepatitis C virus infection.

This clone was recorded a few times. This chain links TRBV5-6 with TRBJ1-2; 9 bases match TRBD1. Losses at the gene ends were 4 bases for V and 2 bases for J; bases not matched to a gene: 6. In germline, CDR1 is SGHDT, CDR2 YYEEEE. The CDR3 runs 15 residues. CDR3 DNA: TGTGCCAGCAGCCCCTACGGGACAGGGAACTATGGCTACACCTTC. It yields the protein CASSPYGTGNYGYTF.

The V and J genes are TRBV19 and TRBJ2-3, with 11 nucleotides matching TRBD2. Looked up from germline, CDR1 is LNHDA and CDR2 is SQIVND (reference sequence). With 6 bases clipped from V and 2 bases from J, the junction kept 16 bases outside the gene matches. This CDR3 is built from 19 residues. In DNA form, the CDR3 reads TGTGCCAGTAGGATACTTCACCAGACTAGCGGGGTATACACAGATACGCAGTATTTT. Translated, it gives CASRILHQTSGVYTDTQYF.

The chain uses TRBV7-6 and TRBJ2-7; D unclear. Trimming stripped 2 bases from V and 3 bases from J, with 8 bases between. Germline values: CDR1 SGHVS, CDR2 FNYEAQ. The CDR3 loop spans 13 amino acids. Here the CDR3 DNA reads TGTGCCAGCAGCTTAAGTGCAGACTACGAGCAGTACTTC. It is translated as CASSLSADYEQYF.

The rearrangement joins TRBV13 to TRBJ1-3; TRBD1 aligns across 7 bases. Germline assignment: CDR1 PRHDT and CDR2 FYEKMQ (reference sequence). J was trimmed by 0 bases and V by 5 bases; bases with no gene match: 7. CDR3 length: 16 residues. The CDR3 DNA is TGTGCCAGCAGCGGCCGGGACAGAGACTCTGGAAACACCATATATTTT. It translates to CASSGRDRDSGNTIYF.

The gene calls are TRBV27 and TRBJ2-7; D is possibly TRBD2 (6 bases). V was cut by 5 bases and J by 6 bases, with 20 bases left in between. Looked up from germline, CDR1 is MNHEY and CDR2 is SMNVEV (reference sequence). This CDR3 contains 15 residues. The CDR3: CASSNSVKGGFEQYF. Written as DNA, the CDR3 is TGTGCCAGCAGTAATAGCGTCAAGGGAGGTTTCGAGCAGTACTTC.

This clone was seen once. The J gene is TRBJ2-7, the V gene TRBV4-1, with 9 bases identical to TRBD2. J was trimmed by 3 bases and V by 4 bases; bases with no gene match: 10. Per the germline V gene, CDR1 is MGHRA and CDR2 is YSYEKL. The CDR3 is 16 residues long. The CDR3 loop is CASSPGPSGGIYEQYV. The CDR3 region has the DNA TGCGCCAGCAGCCCCGGCCCCAGCGGGGGGATCTACGAGCAGTACGTC.

The chain combines TRBV11-3 with TRBJ1-5, with a weak D call TRBD1 (6 bases). V gave up 10 bases and J gave up 6 bases, with 19 bases separating them. The CDR3 contains 14 residues. Germline values: CDR1 SGHNT, CDR2 YENEEA. CDR3 DNA sequence: TGTGCCACAAACAGGGTTTTGACGGGTCAGCCCCAGCATTTT. Translation gives CATNRVLTGQPQHF.

The table lists this clone with a few counts. This chain links TRBV5-6 with TRBJ1-1, with TRBD1 identical over 10 bases. J lost 0 bases, V lost 2 bases, and 7 bases had no gene match. Per the germline V gene, CDR1 is SGHDT and CDR2 is YYEEEE. This CDR3 contains 17 residues. The CDR3 region is CASSLWRQGALNTEAFF. CDR3 in DNA: TGTGCCAGCAGCTTATGGCGACAGGGGGCCCTGAACACTGAAGCTTTCTTT.

In this sample, this clone turned up once. This rearrangement joins TRBV30 to TRBJ2-2; possibly TRBD2 for D (7 bases). This CDR3 region has 15 residues. Deletions cut 0 bases from V and 7 bases from J, with 15 bases between. CDR1 is GTSNPN and CDR2 is SVGIG in the germline V gene (reference sequence). The CDR3 reads CAWSVRGGAGGELFF. The CDR3 region has the DNA TGTGCCTGGAGTGTGAGGGGGGGGGCTGGCGGGGAGCTGTTTTTT.

This rearrangement joins TRBV27 to TRBJ2-7; no reliable D call. Germline CDR1 MNHEY, CDR2 SMNVEV (reference sequence). There are 13 residues in the CDR3. The ends were cut back, 2 bases at V and 2 bases at J, with 7 bases in the middle. The CDR3 nucleotides are TGTGCCAGCAGTTTAGGCCATACCTACGAGCAGTACTTC. This sequence encodes CASSLGHTYEQYF.

The chain uses TRBV5-6 and TRBJ2-7; TRBD1 aligns across 8 bases. Germline V gene sequence: CDR1 SGHDT, CDR2 YYEEEE. The CDR3 extends over 15 amino acids. V shed 0 bases and J 4 bases; nucleotides not matched to a gene: 6. DNA for the CDR3: TGTGCCAGCAGCTTGGAGGCAGGGGGCCTGTACGAGCAGTACGTC. Encoded protein: CASSLEAGGLYEQYV.

This clone was counted a few times. The chain carries TRBV19 and TRBJ2-5; the match to TRBD2 covers 7 bases. The CDR3 covers 14 residues. The germline CDR1 and CDR2 sequences are LNHDA and SQIVND (reference sequence). J was trimmed by 5 bases and V by 5 bases; bases with no gene match: 8. The DNA for the CDR3 is TGTGCCAGTAGTTCTACTAGCGTGGGCGAGACCCAGTACTTC. Translating gives CASSSTSVGETQYF.

This chain uses TRBV11-2 with TRBJ2-5, with a weak D call TRBD2 (5 bases). The germline gives CDR1 SGHAT, CDR2 FQNNGV. V was pared by 3 bases and J by 9 bases, with 14 bases between. This CDR3 spans 13 amino acids. CDR3 residues: CASSLMVLEAQYF. For the CDR3, the DNA is TGTGCCAGCAGCTTGATGGTTTTGGAGGCCCAGTACTTC.

This chain uses TRBV10-2 with TRBJ1-1; 7 bases are shared with TRBD1. The junction had 8 bases not matched to a gene; V was cut back by 4 bases and J by 3 bases. The germline CDR1 and CDR2 sequences are WSHSY and SAAADI. The CDR3 runs 15 residues. The DNA of the CDR3 is TGCGCCAGCAGTGTACTACAGGGGTACGACACTGAAGCTTTCTTT. Its protein is CASSVLQGYDTEAFF.

The rearrangement uses TRBV5-4 and TRBJ2-1; the D gene is possibly TRBD2 (7 bases). Deletions cut 1 base from V and 4 bases from J, with 12 bases between. The CDR3 runs to 15 residues. Germline lookup yields CDR1 SGHNT and CDR2 YYREEE (reference sequence). The CDR3 spells CASSLLRGTYNEQFF. DNA for the CDR3: TGTGCCAGCAGCTTGCTGCGGGGGACATACAATGAGCAGTTCTTC.

This clone was seen only once. The V call is TRBV6-5, the J call TRBJ2-2, with D possibly matching TRBD1 (6 bases). The ends were cut back, 4 bases at V and 5 bases at J, with 14 bases in the middle. The CDR3 loop spans 15 amino acids. The germline CDR1 and CDR2 sequences are MNHEY and SVGAGI. CDR3 sequence (DNA): TGTGCCAGCAGTTCTACGATCACAGGGACCGGGGAGCTGTTTTTT. This codes for CASSSTITGTGELFF.

The rearrangement uses TRBV7-9 and TRBJ2-1, with 13 positions matching TRBD2. This CDR3 contains 17 residues. CDR1 SEHNR and CDR2 FQNEAQ come from the germline V gene (reference sequence). V gave up 6 bases and J gave up 7 bases; unmatched junction bases: 12. The CDR3, as DNA: TGTGCCAGCAGTTCCGGACTAGCGGGAGTCAGAAGGAATGAGCAGTTCTTC. This translates into CASSSGLAGVRRNEQFF. Drawing the rest from reference TRBV7-9 and TRBJ2-1, the complete variable domain is DTGVSQNPRHKITKRGQNVTFRCDPISEHNRLYWYRQTLGQGPEFLTYFQNEAQLEKSRLLSDRFSAERPKGSFSTLEIQRTEQGDSAMYLCASSSGLAGVRRNEQFFGPGTRLTVL.

This sequence joins TRBV7-9 and TRBJ1-2; TRBD1 might be the D (6 bases). Germline V gives CDR1 SEHNR, CDR2 FQNEAQ (reference sequence). This CDR3 contains 13 residues. Trimming stripped 1 base from V and 6 bases from J, with 9 bases between. The CDR3 region has the DNA TGTGCCAGCAGCTTAGAAGGGGGTGATGGCTACACCTTC. Residues: CASSLEGGDGYTF.

The chain uses TRBV6-5 and TRBJ1-1; D not certain. The CDR3 totals 13 residues. Germline V gives CDR1 MNHEY, CDR2 SVGAGI. V was clipped by 7 bases and J by 2 bases, with 11 bases between them. The CDR3 sequence is CASIGLRNTEAFF. Here the CDR3 DNA reads TGTGCCAGCATCGGTTTAAGAAACACTGAAGCTTTCTTT.

The genes are TRBV11-2 and TRBJ2-3; the D is unclear. This CDR3 spans 15 amino acids. Trimming removed 0 bases from V and 1 base from J, with 8 bases in between. Per germline, CDR1 SGHAT and CDR2 FQNNGV. CDR3 residues: CASSLEGKGTDTQYF. DNA for the CDR3: TGTGCCAGCAGCTTAGAGGGCAAAGGCACAGATACGCAGTATTTT. The full variable domain, with the rest looked up from reference TRBV11-2 and TRBJ2-3, is EAGVAQSPRYKIIEKRQSVAFWCNPISGHATLYWYQQILGQGPKLLIQFQNNGVVDDSQLPKDRFSAERLKGVDSTLKIQPAKLEDSAVYLCASSLEGKGTDTQYFGPGTRLTVL.

This chain uses TRBV11-3 with TRBJ2-5; D gene uncertain. Germline-derived CDR1 and CDR2 are SGHNT and YENEEA. V was pared by 5 bases and J by 0 bases, with 7 bases between. This CDR3 contains 13 residues. CDR3 coding DNA: TGTGCCAGCAGCCCCCCAGACCAAGAGACCCAGTACTTC. Translated, it gives CASSPPDQETQYF.

The rearrangement joins TRBV2 to TRBJ1-1; the match to TRBD1 covers 9 bases. V lost 10 bases and J lost 3; bases outside the gene matches: 12. Germline values: CDR1 SNHLY, CDR2 FYNNEI. The CDR3 consists of 15 residues. The CDR3 here is CATRPQTGGDTEAFF. CDR3 DNA: TGTGCCACTAGACCTCAAACAGGGGGCGACACTGAAGCTTTCTTT.

The chain joins TRBV5-1 to TRBJ1-2; no definite D call. The ends were cut back, 0 bases at V and 4 bases at J, with 7 bases in the middle. Germline V gene sequence: CDR1 SGHRS, CDR2 YFSETQ. The CDR3 is made up of 13 amino acids. CDR3 sequence (DNA): TGCGCCAGCAGCTTGGCCGGGTCCTATGGCTACACCTTC. Encoded protein: CASSLAGSYGYTF.

The chain recombines TRBV5-1 with TRBJ2-3; 12 bases are shared with TRBD2. There are 17 residues in the CDR3. The V segment lost 0 bases and the J segment 5 bases; nucleotides outside the gene matches: 7. Germline V lookup: CDR1 SGHRS, CDR2 YFSETQ. CDR3 sequence (DNA): TGCGCCAGCAGCTTGGCACTAGCGGGGGGCGGTGGAGATACGCAGTATTTT. Encoded protein: CASSLALAGGGGDTQYF.

The rearrangement links TRBV13 to TRBJ2-7; maybe TRBD1 (6 bases). The V gene lost 5 bases and the J gene lost 3 bases, with 17 bases spanning the gap. This CDR3 is built from 15 residues. Germline assignment: CDR1 PRHDT and CDR2 FYEKMQ (reference sequence). The CDR3 is CASSPVLGQSYEQYF. The CDR3 DNA follows: TGTGCCAGCAGCCCAGTCCTAGGACAGAGCTACGAGCAGTACTTC.

Note on this clone: The same CDR3 is also encoded by other DNA sequences in this sample. V usage is TRBV7-9 and J usage is TRBJ2-1; D gene uncertain. Germline CDR1 and CDR2: SEHNR and FQNEAQ (reference sequence). With 5 bases removed from V and 1 base from J, the gap between germline ends came to 6 bases. The length of the CDR3 is 13 residues. CDR3 loop: CASSPSSYNEQFF. The CDR3 DNA sequence: TGTGCCAGCAGCCCTTCTTCCTACAATGAGCAGTTCTTC. The full variable domain, with the rest looked up from reference TRBV7-9 and TRBJ2-1, is DTGVSQNPRHKITKRGQNVTFRCDPISEHNRLYWYRQTLGQGPEFLTYFQNEAQLEKSRLLSDRFSAERPKGSFSTLEIQRTEQGDSAMYLCASSPSSYNEQFFGPGTRLTVL.

The chain is built from TRBV11-2 and TRBJ2-1; 7 nucleotides agree with TRBD2. Per germline, CDR1 SGHAT and CDR2 FQNNGV. After removal of 1 base from V and 3 bases from J, the junction contained 3 bases not matched to a gene. This CDR3 contains 15 residues. In DNA form, the CDR3 reads TGTGCCAGCAGCTTAGGGGCTAGCGGCTACAATGAGCAGTTCTTC. This sequence encodes CASSLGASGYNEQFF. The whole variable domain, filled in from reference TRBV11-2 and TRBJ2-1, reads EAGVAQSPRYKIIEKRQSVAFWCNPISGHATLYWYQQILGQGPKLLIQFQNNGVVDDSQLPKDRFSAERLKGVDSTLKIQPAKLEDSAVYLCASSLGASGYNEQFFGPGTRLTVL.

The chain employs TRBV4-3 and TRBJ1-5; 8 nucleotides match TRBD1. CDR1 and CDR2 (germline): LGHNA, YSLEER. The CDR3 runs to 15 residues. With 5 bases clipped from V and 3 bases from J, the junction kept 6 bases outside the gene matches. CDR3 bases: TGCGCCAGCAGCTTCGGGACAGGTACCAATCAGCCCCAGCATTTT. This codes for CASSFGTGTNQPQHF.

This chain joins TRBV13 and TRBJ1-3; tentatively, D is TRBD1 (5 bases). The CDR3 has 18 amino acids. V lost 0 bases and J lost 2, with 17 bases in between. Germline CDR1 and CDR2: PRHDT and FYEKMQ (reference sequence). The CDR3 sequence is CASSLGPRVGGTGNTIYF. The CDR3 DNA reads TGTGCCAGCAGCTTAGGGCCTCGGGTCGGGGGAACTGGAAACACCATATATTTT.

J is TRBJ2-5 and V is TRBV29-1; 8 bases are a match to TRBD2. V lost 2 bases, J lost 0 bases, and 2 bases stayed unmatched. Germline V gives CDR1 SQVTM, CDR2 ANQGSEA. The length of the CDR3 is 14 residues. The DNA for the CDR3 is TGCAGCGTTGAAATAGCGGGGTACCAAGAGACCCAGTACTTC. It specifies CSVEIAGYQETQYF.

CDR3 sequence: CASSFIQSGSTDTQYF. The CDR3 coding sequence is TGTGCCAGCAGCTTTATCCAGAGCGGGAGCACAGATACGCAGTATTTT. The V call is TRBV5-6, the J call TRBJ2-3, with D possibly TRBD2 on 6 matching bases. The CDR3 is 16 amino acids. Looked up from germline, CDR1 is SGHDT and CDR2 is YYEEEE. The V and J ends lost 2 bases and 0 bases respectively, with 13 bases between them. The full variable domain, its missing parts supplied by reference TRBV5-6 and TRBJ2-3, is DAGVTQSPTHLIKTRGQQVTLRCSPKSGHDTVSWYQQALGQGPQFIFQYYEEEERQRGNFPDRFSGHQFPNYSSELNVNALLLGDSALYLCASSFIQSGSTDTQYFGPGTRLTVL.

V is TRBV6-5 and J is TRBJ1-6; no definite D call. CDR1 and CDR2 (germline): MNHEY, SVGAGI. The CDR3 extends over 13 amino acids. Trimming stripped 0 bases from V and 9 bases from J, with 6 bases between. The CDR3 region is CASSYSNGSPLHF. CDR3 coding DNA: TGTGCCAGCAGTTACTCGAACGGTTCACCCCTCCACTTT.